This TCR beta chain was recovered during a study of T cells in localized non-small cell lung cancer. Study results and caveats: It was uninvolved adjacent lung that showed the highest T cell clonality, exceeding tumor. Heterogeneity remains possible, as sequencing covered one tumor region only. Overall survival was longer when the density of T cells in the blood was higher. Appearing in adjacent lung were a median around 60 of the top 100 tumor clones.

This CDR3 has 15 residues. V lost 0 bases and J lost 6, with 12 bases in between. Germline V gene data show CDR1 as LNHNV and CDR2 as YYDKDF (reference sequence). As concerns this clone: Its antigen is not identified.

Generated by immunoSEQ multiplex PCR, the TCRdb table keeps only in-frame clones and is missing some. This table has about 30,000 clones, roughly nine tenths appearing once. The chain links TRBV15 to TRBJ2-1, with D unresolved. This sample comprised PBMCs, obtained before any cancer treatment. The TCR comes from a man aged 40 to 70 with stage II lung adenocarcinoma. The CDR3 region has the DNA TGTGCCACCAGCAGAGATCTTAGTCTAGTCAATGAGCAGTTCTTC. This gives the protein CATSRDLSLVNEQFF. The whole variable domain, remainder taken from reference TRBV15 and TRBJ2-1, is DAMVIQNPRYQVTQFGKPVTLSCSQTLNHNVMYWYQQKSSQAPKLLFHYYDKDFNNEADTPDNFQSRRPNTSFCFLDIRSPGLGDTAMYLCATSRDLSLVNEQFFGPGTRLTVL.